The 32 T cell receptor beta chains reported below all come from one sample, sequenced in a study of cytomegalovirus exposure and HLA in healthy donors. Using immunoSEQ multiplex PCR, the repertoire was profiled, and TCRdb retains in-frame clones only, with some absent. Of 120,000 or so clones listed, 90% to 97% are singletons. Material: PBMCs. These receptors all stem from a man aged 18-30 years in good health and CMV-seronegative.

This clone was seen a single time. The rearrangement joins TRBV13 to TRBJ2-5, with D tentatively TRBD2 (5 bases). Trimming pared 5 bases from V and 3 bases from J, leaving 13 bases between. The CDR3 has 14 amino acids. From germline, CDR1 is PRHDT and CDR2 FYEKMQ (reference sequence). CDR3 amino acids: CASSHGLAEETQYF. CDR3 in DNA: TGTGCCAGCAGCCACGGGCTAGCCGAAGAGACCCAGTACTTC.

The genes are TRBV9 and TRBJ2-7; TRBD1 matches at 10 bases. The ends lost 1 base at V and 4 bases at J; junction bases unmatched: 8. Germline CDR1 reads SGDLS; CDR2 reads YYNGEE. The CDR3 covers 16 residues. The CDR3 sequence is CASSVSGQGTIYEQYF. The CDR3 nucleotides are TGTGCCAGCAGCGTATCGGGACAGGGGACCATATACGAGCAGTACTTC.

This clone was found once. The chain is built from TRBV12-5 and TRBJ2-1; perhaps TRBD2 as D (5 bases). Germline V gene sequence: CDR1 LGHNT, CDR2 FRNRAP. This CDR3 has 11 amino acids. Between the trimmed V and J ends, which lost 6 bases and 9 bases, there was a span of 9 bases. The CDR3 nucleotides read TGTGCTAGTGGAGAGGGCGTTGAGCAGTTCTTC. The encoded protein is CASGEGVEQFF.

The chain combines TRBV27 with TRBJ2-7; 13 positions agree with TRBD2. V trimming: 5 bases; J trimming: 4 bases; junction bases outside the gene matches: 2. The CDR3 is made up of 14 amino acids. Germline V lookup: CDR1 MNHEY, CDR2 SMNVEV (reference sequence). Here the CDR3 reads CASSKGLAGYEQYF. CDR3 DNA: TGTGCCAGCAGTAAGGGACTAGCGGGGTACGAGCAGTACTTC.

A note on this clone: One end of the junction does not line up with germline, which may come from a read error. This rearrangement joins TRBV18 to TRBJ2-6; 9 bases agree with TRBD1. CDR3 length equals 17 residues. Germline values: CDR1 KGHSH, CDR2 LQKENI. In DNA, the CDR3 is TGTGCCACCTCACGATCGACAGGGGGGTCTGGGGCCAACGTCCTGACTTTC. It yields the protein CATSRSTGGSGANVLTF.

The rearrangement uses TRBV5-4 and TRBJ2-7, with a tentative D call TRBD1 (6 bases). V lost 0 bases and J 7 bases, leaving 23 bases between the germline ends. The CDR3 loop spans 17 amino acids. Germline CDR1 is SGHNT and CDR2 is YYREEE (reference sequence). The CDR3 sequence is CASSLEPGRYRELEQYF. The CDR3 nucleotides are TGTGCCAGCAGCTTGGAGCCGGGCCGTTACAGGGAGTTGGAGCAGTACTTC.

The chain joins TRBV7-9 to TRBJ2-1; 12 bases align to TRBD2. V shed 2 bases and J 7 bases; nucleotides not matched to a gene: 12. Looked up from germline, CDR1 is SEHNR and CDR2 is FQNEAQ (reference sequence). The CDR3 covers 18 residues. As DNA, the CDR3 is TGTGCCAGCAGCTTACCCCCCCGACTAGCGGGAGTTCGGAATGAGCAGTTCTTC. Its translation: CASSLPPRLAGVRNEQFF.

V usage is TRBV18 and J usage is TRBJ2-3, with D hard to call. This CDR3 comprises 12 residues. The V end was cut by 5 bases, the J end by 2 bases, with 5 bases between. Germline V gene sequence: CDR1 KGHSH, CDR2 LQKENI. This chain's CDR3 is CASSSLTDTQYF. DNA of the CDR3: TGTGCCAGCTCATCCCTCACAGATACGCAGTATTTT.

V usage is TRBV30 and J usage is TRBJ1-1; tentative D call: TRBD1 (5 bases). The CDR3 has 15 residues. The V end lost 2 bases, the J end lost 5 bases, and 18 bases lay between the germline ends. Looked up from germline, CDR1 is GTSNPN and CDR2 is SVGIG (reference sequence). CDR3 amino acids: CAWSKPQGLRTEAFF. DNA of the CDR3: TGTGCCTGGAGTAAGCCCCAGGGATTGCGGACTGAAGCTTTCTTT.

This chain joins TRBV11-3 and TRBJ2-5; 9 positions agree with TRBD2. V was pared by 3 bases and J by 5 bases, with 7 bases of the junction left unmatched. The CDR3 runs 15 residues. CDR1 and CDR2 (germline): SGHNT, YENEEA. The CDR3 sequence: CASSLAGLASETQYF. In DNA, the CDR3 is TGTGCCAGCAGCTTGGCCGGACTAGCGTCGGAGACCCAGTACTTC.

This sequence joins TRBV10-3 and TRBJ2-7; perhaps TRBD1 as D (5 bases). Germline V gene sequence: CDR1 ENHRY, CDR2 SYGVKD. V dropped 4 bases and J dropped 2 bases, with 18 bases sitting between them. The CDR3 contains 16 residues. The CDR3 reads CAISGPDGAGPYEQYF. In DNA, the CDR3 is TGTGCCATCAGTGGGCCTGATGGGGCAGGGCCCTACGAGCAGTACTTC.

This chain links TRBV27 with TRBJ2-7; 8 bases map to TRBD2. The CDR3 sequence is 14 residues long. CDR1 is MNHEY, CDR2 SMNVEV, per germline (reference sequence). Trimming at V came to 2 bases and at J to 2 bases, leaving 2 bases not matched to a gene. For the CDR3, the DNA is TGTGCCAGCAGTTTAGAAGCGGGAGCCTACGAGCAGTACTTC. The encoded protein is CASSLEAGAYEQYF.

The rearrangement links TRBV11-2 to TRBJ2-1, with 9 bases aligning to TRBD2. J gave up 9 bases and V 4 bases, and 16 bases lay outside the gene matches. CDR1 is SGHAT, CDR2 FQNNGV, per germline. CDR3 size: 17 residues. CDR3 nucleotides: TGTGCCAGCAGCTCAACTGTTATGGGACTAGCTGGAGGTGAGCAGTTCTTC. Translated, it gives CASSSTVMGLAGGEQFF.

The gene calls are TRBV13 and TRBJ2-3; TRBD1 is a possible D gene (5 bases). Germline CDR1 reads PRHDT; CDR2 reads FYEKMQ (reference sequence). This CDR3 is built from 14 residues. V was trimmed by 10 bases and J by 4 bases, leaving 18 bases between them. For the CDR3, the DNA is TGTGCCACCCTGGGCCAGGGTGTGTCAGATACGCAGTATTTT. This sequence encodes CATLGQGVSDTQYF. Together with reference TRBV13 and TRBJ2-3, the CDR3 gives the full variable domain: AAGVIQSPRHLIKEKRETATLKCYPIPRHDTVYWYQQGPGQDPQFLISFYEKMQSDKGSIPDRFSAQQFSDYHSELNMSSLELGDSALYFCATLGQGVSDTQYFGPGTRLTVL.

J is TRBJ2-1 and V is TRBV9, with TRBD2 matching over 8 bases. The ends lost 4 bases at V and 0 bases at J; junction bases unmatched: 3. Germline V gene lookup returns CDR1 SGDLS and CDR2 YYNGEE. The CDR3 sequence is 15 residues long. This CDR3 reads CASSTSGSSYNEQFF. The CDR3 DNA follows: TGTGCCAGCAGCACAAGCGGGAGCTCCTACAATGAGCAGTTCTTC.

This clone has a handful of counts. V usage is TRBV27 and J usage is TRBJ2-2; 9 bases are a match to TRBD2. V was clipped by 6 bases and J by 2 bases; unmatched bases: 4. Germline V lookup: CDR1 MNHEY, CDR2 SMNVEV (reference sequence). The CDR3 spans 15 residues. The CDR3 here is CASRNSGRNTGELFF. In nucleotides, the CDR3 is TGTGCCAGCAGAAATAGCGGGAGAAACACCGGGGAGCTGTTTTTT.

V gene TRBV4-3 combines with J gene TRBJ2-7; a possible D gene is TRBD2 (5 bases). V lost 2 bases to trimming and J lost 3 bases, with 17 bases between them. This CDR3 is 16 amino acids long. The germline V gene encodes CDR1 LGHNA and CDR2 YSLEER. This chain's CDR3 is CASSQLSGKGDYEQYF. Written as DNA, the CDR3 is TGCGCCAGCAGCCAACTGAGCGGCAAAGGTGACTACGAGCAGTACTTC.

V and J are TRBV2 and TRBJ1-1; no reliable D call. Germline V lookup: CDR1 SNHLY, CDR2 FYNNEI. The CDR3 spans 14 residues. V was pared by 3 bases and J by 0 bases, with 8 bases between. The CDR3 protein is CASSDARMNTEAFF. Written as DNA, the CDR3 is TGTGCCAGCAGTGACGCCAGGATGAACACTGAAGCTTTCTTT.

The sample holds a few counts of this clone. J is TRBJ1-2 and V is TRBV7-9, with 9 bases that match TRBD1. V lost 5 bases and J lost 4; bases outside the gene matches: 8. CDR1 is SEHNR, CDR2 FQNEAQ, per germline (reference sequence). The CDR3 extends over 15 amino acids. DNA for the CDR3: TGTGCCAGCAGCCCTAGGACAGGGGATGGCTATGGCTACACCTTC. Its protein product is CASSPRTGDGYGYTF.

V gene TRBV6-6 combines with J gene TRBJ1-2; tentatively, D is TRBD1 (5 bases). V was trimmed by 2 bases and J by 5 bases, leaving 18 bases between them. CDR3 length: 16 residues. Germline values: CDR1 MNHNY, CDR2 SVGAGI (reference sequence). This CDR3 is CASSYESGRAGYGYTF. CDR3 bases: TGTGCCAGCAGTTACGAGTCGGGCAGGGCCGGATATGGCTACACCTTC.

The gene calls are TRBV9 and TRBJ1-2; D is uncertain. This CDR3 spans 15 amino acids. With 0 bases removed from V and 3 bases from J, the gap between germline ends came to 12 bases. The germline CDR1 and CDR2 sequences are SGDLS and YYNGEE. The CDR3 coding sequence is TGTGCCAGCAGCGTAGAGGAGGGTTTGGACTATGGCTACACCTTC. Amino acids: CASSVEEGLDYGYTF. The full variable domain, completed using reference TRBV9 and TRBJ1-2, is DSGVTQTPKHLITATGQRVTLRCSPRSGDLSVYWYQQSLDQGLQFLIQYYNGEERAKGNILERFSAQQFPDLHSELNLSSLELGDSALYFCASSVEEGLDYGYTFGSGTRLTVV.

The V gene is TRBV27, the J gene TRBJ2-1, with 10 bases aligning to TRBD2. The germline V gene encodes CDR1 MNHEY and CDR2 SMNVEV (reference sequence). Trimming took 5 bases from V and 8 from J; bases not matched to a gene: 15. This CDR3 region has 17 residues. CDR3 nucleotide sequence: TGTGCCAGCAGTCCCGCGGGGACAGCGGGAGGGCCCTATGAGCAGTTCTTC. This codes for CASSPAGTAGGPYEQFF.

This clone was observed a few times. The chain carries TRBV7-3 and TRBJ1-3, with D possibly TRBD1 on 5 matching bases. CDR1 is SGHTA and CDR2 is FQGTGA in the germline V gene. The CDR3 extends over 13 amino acids. The V gene lost 2 bases and the J gene lost 10 bases, with 12 bases spanning the gap. DNA for the CDR3: TGTGCCAGCAGCTTAGGCGGGGGGTCGACCATATATTTT. It encodes CASSLGGGSTIYF. Using reference TRBV7-3 and TRBJ1-3 for the parts outside the CDR3, the full variable domain is GAGVSQTPSNKVTEKGKYVELRCDPISGHTALYWYRQSLGQGPEFLIYFQGTGAADDSGLPNDRFFAVRPEGSVSTLKIQRTERGDSAVYLCASSLGGGSTIYFGEGSWLTVV.

DNA for the CDR3: TGTGCCAGCAGCACCTCCGTGGGGGGGGAAGCTTTCTTT. Its protein is CASSTSVGGEAFF. This chain links TRBV9 with TRBJ1-1, with D possibly TRBD1 on 5 matching bases. V was clipped by 4 bases and J by 8 bases, with 15 bases between them. CDR3 length: 13 residues. The germline gives CDR1 SGDLS, CDR2 YYNGEE.

This clone was seen just once. At the DNA level, this CDR3 is encoded by other sequences in the same sample as well. The chain uses TRBV6-5 and TRBJ1-1; 10 nucleotides line up with TRBD1. The CDR3 runs to 15 residues. J lost 5 bases, V lost 0 bases, and 3 bases had no gene match. The germline V gene encodes CDR1 MNHEY and CDR2 SVGAGI. CDR3 sequence (DNA): TGTGCCAGCAGTTACTCAGGGACAGGGGATACTGAAGCTTTCTTT. It codes for CASSYSGTGDTEAFF.

This clone came up once. The chain has TRBV25-1 and TRBJ2-7; 7 bases match TRBD2. CDR1 and CDR2 (germline): MGHDK, SYGVNS. The V and J ends lost 5 bases and 3 bases, in that order; junction bases with no gene match: 10. This CDR3 contains 15 residues. In DNA, the CDR3 is TGTGCCAGCAGTCTCCTAGGCGGGAGTCTCTACGAGCAGTACTTC. Translating gives CASSLLGGSLYEQYF.

This chain connects TRBV28 to TRBJ1-5; D not certain. Germline-derived CDR1 and CDR2 are MDHEN and SYDVKM. V was clipped by 1 base and J by 3 bases, with 10 bases between them. CDR3 length: 15 amino acids. The CDR3 is CASSLFLETNQPQHF. The CDR3 coding sequence is TGTGCCAGCAGTTTATTTCTAGAGACCAATCAGCCCCAGCATTTT.

The rearrangement links TRBV7-2 to TRBJ2-7, with D tentatively TRBD2 (6 bases). Germline V gene lookup returns CDR1 SGHTA and CDR2 FQGNSA. The CDR3 runs to 15 residues. The V end was cut by 5 bases, the J end by 4 bases, with 18 bases between. The CDR3 sequence is CASSPNPGAGYEQYF. The CDR3 bases are TGTGCCAGCAGCCCCAACCCGGGAGCTGGGTACGAGCAGTACTTC.

V usage is TRBV7-9 and J usage is TRBJ2-7; D remains ambiguous. V gave up 5 bases and J gave up 6 bases, with 11 bases separating them. Germline V gives CDR1 SEHNR, CDR2 FQNEAQ (reference sequence). The CDR3 totals 12 residues. The CDR3 loop reads CASSAEAREQYF. The CDR3 DNA reads as TGTGCCAGCAGCGCCGAAGCGCGCGAGCAGTACTTC.

The chain has TRBV6-1 and TRBJ2-7; tentatively, D is TRBD2 (5 bases). The CDR3 has 15 residues. V lost 8 bases to trimming and J lost 0 bases, with 17 bases between them. CDR1 is MNHNS, CDR2 SASEGT, per germline. CDR3: CASFQTGRFSYEQYF. The CDR3 region has the DNA TGTGCCAGCTTTCAAACGGGAAGGTTCTCCTACGAGCAGTACTTC.

This chain connects TRBV6-1 to TRBJ1-1; possible D gene TRBD1, 6 bases. V gave up 2 bases and J gave up 4 bases, with 14 bases separating them. This CDR3 is 15 amino acids long. Looked up from germline, CDR1 is MNHNS and CDR2 is SASEGT. The CDR3 DNA follows: TGTGCCAGCAGTGAATGGACAGACGTGGGCACTGAAGCTTTCTTT. Its protein product is CASSEWTDVGTEAFF.

The chain joins TRBV19 to TRBJ2-1; D ambiguous. This CDR3 is 14 amino acids long. Looked up from germline, CDR1 is LNHDA and CDR2 is SQIVND (reference sequence). The ends were cut back, 3 bases at V and 6 bases at J, with 12 bases in the middle. The CDR3 bases are TGTGCCAGTAGTATTTGGCTTGGGCCCAATGAGCAGTTCTTC. Amino acid sequence: CASSIWLGPNEQFF.